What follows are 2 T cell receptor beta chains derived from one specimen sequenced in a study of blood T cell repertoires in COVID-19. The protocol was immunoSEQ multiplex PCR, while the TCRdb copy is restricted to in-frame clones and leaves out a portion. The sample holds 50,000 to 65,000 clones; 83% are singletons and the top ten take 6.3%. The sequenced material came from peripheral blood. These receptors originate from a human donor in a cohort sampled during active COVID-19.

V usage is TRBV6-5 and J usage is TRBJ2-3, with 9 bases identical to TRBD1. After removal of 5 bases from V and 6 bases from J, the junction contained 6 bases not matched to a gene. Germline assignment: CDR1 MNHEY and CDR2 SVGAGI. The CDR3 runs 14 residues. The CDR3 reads CASSRDRVGDTQYF. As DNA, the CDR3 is TGTGCCAGCAGTAGGGACAGGGTCGGGGATACGCAGTATTTT.

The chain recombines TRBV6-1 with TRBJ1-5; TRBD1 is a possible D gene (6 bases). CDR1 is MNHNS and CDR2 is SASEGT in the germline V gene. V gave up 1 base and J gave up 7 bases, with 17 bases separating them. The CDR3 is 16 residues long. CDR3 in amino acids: CASSEGSFGGGQPQHF. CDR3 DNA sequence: TGTGCCAGCAGTGAAGGTAGTTTTGGGGGCGGGCAGCCCCAGCATTTT.